This entry lists 25 T cell receptor beta chains sequenced from one sample in a study of CD8+ T cells in alopecia areata. Sequencing templates came from extracted RNA that was reverse transcribed into cDNA. Libraries were prepared by immunoSEQ multiplex PCR; TCRdb keeps only in-frame clonotypes and omits some of them. Of approximately 200,000 clones detected, 58% appear once; the ten largest clones hold about 5%. Specified treatment: oral pan-JAK inhibitor, 5-10 mg twice daily. This sample comprised CD4+ T cells sorted from blood, obtained at week 24, from a patient treated with tofacitinib. The receptors shown here come from a human donor with alopecia areata.

The chain joins TRBV7-9 to TRBJ2-7, with unresolved D. CDR1 is SEHNR and CDR2 is FQNEAQ in the germline V gene (reference sequence). Trimming removed 3 bases from V and 3 bases from J, with 6 bases in between. The CDR3 has 12 amino acids. CDR3 region: CASSFTGYEQYF. The CDR3 DNA is TGTGCCAGCAGCTTTACGGGCTACGAGCAGTACTTC.

The chain carries TRBV7-3 and TRBJ1-2; no reliable D call. This CDR3 spans 13 amino acids. V lost 1 base and J 5 bases, leaving 8 bases between the germline ends. The germline CDR1 and CDR2 sequences are SGHTA and FQGTGA. The CDR3 bases are TGTGCCAGCAGCTTAAGGGCCGGATATGGCTACACCTTC. Translation gives CASSLRAGYGYTF. Drawing the rest from reference TRBV7-3 and TRBJ1-2, the complete variable domain is GAGVSQTPSNKVTEKGKYVELRCDPISGHTALYWYRQSLGQGPEFLIYFQGTGAADDSGLPNDRFFAVRPEGSVSTLKIQRTERGDSAVYLCASSLRAGYGYTFGSGTRLTVV.

J is TRBJ2-5 and V is TRBV4-3; 12 positions agree with TRBD2. CDR3 length equals 15 residues. V dropped 3 bases and J dropped 5; count of bases not matched to a gene: 4. Germline V gene sequence: CDR1 LGHNA, CDR2 YSLEER. The CDR3 spells CASSQLAGGIETQYF. CDR3 DNA sequence: TGCGCCAGCAGCCAGCTAGCGGGGGGGATCGAGACCCAGTACTTC.

This chain joins TRBV7-2 and TRBJ2-3, with TRBD2 matching 7 bases. Germline V gene sequence: CDR1 SGHTA, CDR2 FQGNSA. V shed 5 bases and J 2 bases; nucleotides not matched to a gene: 4. This CDR3 has 14 amino acids. CDR3 amino acids: CASSPGLITDTQYF. The CDR3 nucleotides are TGTGCCAGCAGCCCGGGACTAATCACAGATACGCAGTATTTT.

About this clone itself: Other DNA variants within this sample encode the same CDR3. The rearrangement uses TRBV10-3 and TRBJ2-7, with a tentative D call TRBD2 (6 bases). The germline V gene encodes CDR1 ENHRY and CDR2 SYGVKD. Trimming stripped 3 bases from V and 7 bases from J, with 13 bases between. This CDR3 comprises 13 residues. The CDR3 protein is CAISDPGRGEQYF. In nucleotides, the CDR3 is TGTGCCATCAGTGACCCAGGGCGGGGAGAGCAGTACTTC.

This chain connects TRBV5-6 to TRBJ1-6; no firm D call. Germline CDR1 reads SGHDT; CDR2 reads YYEEEE. This CDR3 has 17 amino acids. V lost 3 bases and J 7 bases, leaving 20 bases between the germline ends. The CDR3, as DNA: TGTGCCAGCAGCTCCCGCTTATCGACAAGGGAAAATTCACCCCTCCACTTT. It translates to CASSSRLSTRENSPLHF.

This rearrangement joins TRBV4-3 to TRBJ2-5; D gene unclear. V lost 1 base and J 9 bases, leaving 6 bases between the germline ends. From germline, CDR1 is LGHNA and CDR2 YSLEER. The CDR3 totals 11 residues. The CDR3 here is CASSQAPPQYF. The CDR3 nucleotides read TGCGCCAGCAGCCAAGCCCCTCCCCAGTACTTC.

This clone has more than one count but fewer than ten. J is TRBJ2-1 and V is TRBV27; 10 nucleotides line up with TRBD2. Germline assignment: CDR1 MNHEY and CDR2 SMNVEV (reference sequence). V lost 5 bases and J lost 7; bases outside the gene matches: 5. The CDR3 extends over 14 amino acids. CDR3 region: CASSASGRANEQFF. In nucleotides, the CDR3 is TGTGCCAGCAGTGCTAGCGGGAGAGCAAATGAGCAGTTCTTC.

This clone turned up a few times. The chain has TRBV13 and TRBJ2-7, with 7 bases identical to TRBD1. The V segment lost 5 bases and the J segment 1 base; nucleotides outside the gene matches: 5. The CDR3 loop spans 14 amino acids. CDR1 is PRHDT and CDR2 is FYEKMQ in the germline V gene (reference sequence). Written as DNA, the CDR3 is TGTGCCAGCAGCCGTAACAGGGGTTCCTACGAGCAGTACTTC. It codes for CASSRNRGSYEQYF.

This chain uses TRBV19 with TRBJ2-2; no firm D call. V was shortened by 2 bases and J by 1 base, with 8 bases between the two germline ends. The CDR3 has 15 amino acids. Looked up from germline, CDR1 is LNHDA and CDR2 is SQIVND (reference sequence). The CDR3 nucleotides read TGTGCCAGTAGTATATCTGACGAGAACACCGGGGAGCTGTTTTTT. It specifies CASSISDENTGELFF.

V is TRBV7-2 and J is TRBJ2-6, with no clear D. This CDR3 is built from 16 residues. V was cut by 7 bases and J by 0 bases, with 13 bases left in between. Per the germline V gene, CDR1 is SGHTA and CDR2 is FQGNSA. The CDR3 DNA is TGTGCCAGCACCCCAGGACCGCTCTCTGGGGCCAACGTCCTGACTTTC. It codes for CASTPGPLSGANVLTF.

V gene TRBV7-2 combines with J gene TRBJ1-2; 9 positions match TRBD1. The trim removed 5 bases at V and 4 bases at J, leaving 8 bases unmatched. CDR3 size: 15 residues. Germline V lookup: CDR1 SGHTA, CDR2 FQGNSA. In DNA, the CDR3 is TGTGCCAGCAGCGCCCCGGACAGGGGTTTCTATGGCTACACCTTC. Amino acids: CASSAPDRGFYGYTF. The complete variable domain, with remaining parts taken from reference TRBV7-2 and TRBJ1-2, reads GAGVSQSPSNKVTEKGKDVELRCDPISGHTALYWYRQSLGQGLEFLIYFQGNSAPDKSGLPSDRFSAERTGGSVSTLTIQRTQQEDSAVYLCASSAPDRGFYGYTFGSGTRLTVV.

This chain connects TRBV29-1 to TRBJ2-7, with D perhaps assigned TRBD1 or TRBD2 (5 bases each). The CDR3 length is 12 residues. Germline V CDR1 and CDR2: SQVTM, ANQGSEA. Deletions cut 4 bases from V and 3 bases from J, with 10 bases between. CDR3 sequence reads: CSVGEGYYEQYF. The CDR3, as DNA: TGCAGCGTTGGAGAGGGGTACTACGAGCAGTACTTC.

The chain combines TRBV29-1 with TRBJ2-1; 9 nucleotides line up with TRBD2. The CDR3 consists of 12 residues. Germline lookup yields CDR1 SQVTM and CDR2 ANQGSEA. V was pared by 6 bases and J by 8 bases, with 5 bases of the junction left unmatched. CDR3: CSVGLASDEQFF. In DNA, the CDR3 is TGCAGCGTCGGACTAGCGAGCGATGAGCAGTTCTTC.

The chain recombines TRBV5-1 with TRBJ2-5; D not certain. The V end lost 0 bases, the J end lost 2 bases, and 8 bases lay between the germline ends. CDR1 is SGHRS, CDR2 YFSETQ, per germline. This CDR3 region has 14 residues. CDR3 loop: CASSLGRGQETQYF. The CDR3 region has the DNA TGCGCCAGCAGCTTGGGCCGAGGACAAGAGACCCAGTACTTC.

Turning to this clone: Other DNA sequences from this sample encode an identical CDR3 as well. The V call is TRBV6-5, the J call TRBJ1-3, with 8 positions matching TRBD1. V dropped 4 bases and J dropped 0; count of bases not matched to a gene: 2. The CDR3 is 15 residues long. Germline V gene sequence: CDR1 MNHEY, CDR2 SVGAGI. The CDR3, as DNA: TGTGCCAGCAGTTCCACAGGGGGCTCTGGAAACACCATATATTTT. It codes for CASSSTGGSGNTIYF.

This chain uses TRBV28 with TRBJ2-1; TRBD2 matches 11 bases. The CDR3 totals 15 residues. The germline CDR1 and CDR2 sequences are MDHEN and SYDVKM. The V segment lost 5 bases and the J segment 7 bases; nucleotides outside the gene matches: 7. Here the CDR3 DNA reads TGTGCCAGCAGTCCTTCTCGACTAGCGGGAAATGAGCAGTTCTTC. Translation: CASSPSRLAGNEQFF.

The rearrangement links TRBV29-1 to TRBJ1-2; a weak D match, TRBD1 (5 bases). Germline V gene lookup returns CDR1 SQVTM and CDR2 ANQGSEA. There are 12 residues in the CDR3. The ends were cut back, 7 bases at V and 4 bases at J, with 13 bases in the middle. CDR3 bases: TGCAGCGCGGACACCACCTCCTATGGCTACACCTTC. This codes for CSADTTSYGYTF.

J is TRBJ2-7 and V is TRBV7-2; possibly TRBD1 for D (5 bases). The CDR3 covers 14 residues. With 0 bases removed from V and 5 bases from J, the gap between germline ends came to 11 bases. In germline, CDR1 is SGHTA, CDR2 FQGNSA. CDR3 in amino acids: CASSLAARANEQYF. The CDR3, as DNA: TGTGCCAGCAGCTTAGCGGCCAGGGCAAACGAGCAGTACTTC.

The table lists this clone with a few counts. The chain couples TRBV29-1 to TRBJ2-5; TRBD2 agrees at 14 bases. This CDR3 has 14 amino acids. Germline V gene data show CDR1 as SQVTM and CDR2 as ANQGSEA. CDR3 nucleotide sequence: TGCAGTGGGACTAGCGGGAGAGATCAAGAGACCCAGTACTTC. Translated: CSGTSGRDQETQYF.

The chain links TRBV5-1 to TRBJ1-2, with TRBD1 matching over 11 bases. This CDR3 is 14 amino acids long. Trimming took 5 bases from V and 8 from J; bases not matched to a gene: 8. The germline V gene encodes CDR1 SGHRS and CDR2 YFSETQ. The CDR3, as DNA: TGCGCCAGCAGAACGGGACAGGGGGACTGGGGCTACACCTTC. Translation gives CASRTGQGDWGYTF.

The V gene is TRBV9, the J gene TRBJ1-1; D is perhaps TRBD1 (6 bases). Germline V gene data show CDR1 as SGDLS and CDR2 as YYNGEE. The CDR3 extends over 15 amino acids. With 2 bases removed from V and 3 bases from J, the gap between germline ends came to 14 bases. The CDR3 loop is CASSVAQGSHTEAFF. CDR3 DNA: TGTGCCAGCAGCGTTGCACAGGGATCGCACACTGAAGCTTTCTTT.

This chain uses TRBV19 with TRBJ2-3, with D perhaps matching TRBD1 or TRBD2 (5 bases each). The CDR3 spans 15 residues. Looked up from germline, CDR1 is LNHDA and CDR2 is SQIVND (reference sequence). Trimming removed 3 bases at V and 5 bases at J, with 15 bases between. In nucleotides, the CDR3 is TGTGCCAGTAGTATTGGGCAGGGCCGGGGAGATACGCAGTATTTT. The encoded protein is CASSIGQGRGDTQYF.

The chain has TRBV11-2 and TRBJ2-2; 7 bases align to TRBD2. The CDR3 is 15 residues long. Unmatched junction bases numbered 11, after V lost 6 bases and J lost 7 bases. Germline V gene sequence: CDR1 SGHAT, CDR2 FQNNGV. Written as DNA, the CDR3 is TGTGCCAGCAGACCAATCTCTAGCGGCGGCGGGGAGCTGTTTTTT. This encodes CASRPISSGGGELFF.

This chain joins TRBV29-1 and TRBJ2-2, with a possible D match to TRBD1 (5 bases). Trimming stripped 7 bases from V and 2 bases from J, with 11 bases between. Germline lookup yields CDR1 SQVTM and CDR2 ANQGSEA. This CDR3 comprises 13 residues. The CDR3 loop is CSDRQPNTGELFF. DNA of the CDR3: TGCAGCGACCGACAGCCCAACACCGGGGAGCTGTTTTTT.